This is a list of T cell receptor beta chains from one sample in a study of cytomegalovirus exposure and HLA in healthy donors. TCRdb's copy holds only in-frame clones and misses some; the assay was immunoSEQ multiplex PCR. Among about 170,000 clones listed, 82% were seen once. The material sequenced was PBMCs. The receptor source for this set is a male donor in good health and CMV-seronegative. Both conserved end residues are part of each CDR3. Each record gives: clone size, J gene, V gene, D gene, CDR3 protein, CDR3 DNA. D genes are given only for firm matches. Size tells how often a clone was seen (once, few, many) or the class of an expanded clone, and some rows leave it out.

>.|TRBJ2-7|TRBV2|TRBD1
CASSQGAYEQYF
TGTGCCAGCTCGCAGGGGGCCTACGAGCAGTACTTC
>.|TRBJ2-3|TRBV5-1|.
CASSSQGATDTQYF
TGCGCCAGCAGCTCACAGGGTGCGACAGATACGCAGTATTTT
>once|TRBJ2-1|TRBV18|TRBD2
CASSPPAGLGRSIEQFF
TGTGCCAGCTCACCACCAGCGGGGCTCGGAAGATCAATAGAGCAGTTCTTC
>.|TRBJ2-3|TRBV28|TRBD2
CASKLAGVTDTQYF
TGTGCCAGCAAGCTAGCGGGAGTAACAGATACGCAGTATTTT
>.|TRBJ2-7|TRBV7-2|TRBD1
CASSHPGGGQYF
TGTGCCAGCAGTCACCCAGGGGGCGGGCAGTACTTC
>.|TRBJ1-1|TRBV10-1|.
CASSRGIMNTEAFF
TGCGCCAGCAGTAGGGGAATAATGAACACTGAAGCTTTCTTT
>.|TRBJ1-4|TRBV4-1|.
CASSQDEARGEKLFF
TGCGCCAGCAGCCAAGATGAGGCCAGGGGTGAAAAACTGTTTTTT
>.|TRBJ2-2|TRBV11-3|.
CASSLDGSPRELFF
TGTGCCAGCAGCTTAGATGGTAGCCCCCGGGAGCTGTTTTTT
>.|TRBJ1-1|TRBV5-5|.
CASSLAPGFGLTEAFF
TGTGCCAGCAGCTTGGCTCCGGGGTTCGGGCTTACTGAAGCTTTCTTT
>.|TRBJ2-3|TRBV4-2|TRBD2
CASSQEGTSGSGTDTQYF
TGTGCCAGCAGCCAAGAAGGAACTAGCGGGAGCGGTACAGATACGCAGTATTTT
>.|TRBJ2-7|TRBV18|.
CASSLRGPTASGPGSYEQYF
TGTGCCAGCTCACTTCGAGGACCGACAGCGTCTGGCCCGGGCTCCTACGAGCAGTACTTC
>.|TRBJ2-6|TRBV9|.
CASGQSGANVLTF
TGTGCCAGCGGGCAGTCTGGGGCCAACGTCCTGACTTTC
>.|TRBJ2-3|TRBV6-1|TRBD1
CASRRTGASTDTQYF
TGTGCCAGCAGGCGGACAGGCGCCAGCACAGATACGCAGTATTTT
>.|TRBJ2-1|TRBV7-6|.
CASSFSLSVSYNEQFF
TGTGCCAGCAGCTTTTCCCTCTCGGTCTCCTACAATGAGCAGTTCTTC
>.|TRBJ2-2|TRBV7-6|TRBD2
CASSLGSSGHTGELFF
TGTGCCAGCAGCTTAGGGTCTAGCGGGCACACCGGGGAGCTGTTTTTT
>.|TRBJ1-6|TRBV18|.
CASSQRVPARGRNSPLHF
TGTGCCAGCTCACAAAGGGTACCAGCAAGGGGAAGAAATTCACCCCTCCACTTT
>.|TRBJ1-1|TRBV5-1|.
CASSLDGRGALDTEAFF
TGCGCCAGCAGCTTGGATGGGAGGGGCGCTTTGGACACTGAAGCTTTCTTT
>.|TRBJ2-7|TRBV5-4|.
CASSSRNRYSEGGSYEQYF
TGTGCCAGCAGCTCTCGAAACAGATATAGCGAAGGAGGTTCCTACGAGCAGTACTTC
>.|TRBJ2-2|TRBV30|.
CAWSVGLLGRGTGELFF
TGTGCCTGGAGTGTGGGTTTACTAGGACGGGGCACCGGGGAGCTGTTTTTT
>.|TRBJ2-7|TRBV10-2|.
CASTTIWGTSSYEQYF
TGCGCCAGCACAACTATTTGGGGGACAAGCTCCTACGAGCAGTACTTC
>.|TRBJ1-1|TRBV29-1|.
CSVEDRPGGAFF
TGCAGCGTTGAAGATCGCCCCGGCGGAGCTTTCTTT
>.|TRBJ2-7|TRBV19|TRBD2
CASRKGTTSGSYEQYF
TGTGCCAGTAGGAAGGGCACGACTAGCGGGAGCTACGAGCAGTACTTC
>.|TRBJ2-5|TRBV29-1|.
CSVSQAQETQYF
TGCAGCGTTTCCCAGGCCCAAGAGACCCAGTACTTC
>few|TRBJ2-7|TRBV27|TRBD2
CASSLLAEDYEQYF
TGTGCCAGCAGTTTACTAGCGGAGGACTACGAGCAGTACTTC
>.|TRBJ1-3|TRBV30|.
CAWSVGVPSGNTIYF
TGTGCCTGGAGTGTAGGGGTGCCCTCTGGAAACACCATATATTTT
>.|TRBJ2-5|TRBV9|TRBD2
CASSGTSGGPLVGPPQETQYF
TGTGCCAGCAGCGGGACTAGCGGGGGGCCCCTTGTCGGACCCCCGCAAGAGACCCAGTACTTC